These 30 T cell receptor beta chains came from one sample sequenced in a study of blood T cell repertoires in COVID-19. TCRdb's copy holds only in-frame clones and misses some; the assay was immunoSEQ multiplex PCR. The sample holds over 75,000 clones, 86% seen once. The sequencing sample was made of peripheral blood. These receptors came from a human donor in a cohort sampled during active COVID-19.

This chain uses TRBV19 with TRBJ2-7; TRBD2 aligns across 11 bases. The CDR3 runs to 14 residues. V was pared by 5 bases and J by 7 bases, with 7 bases of the junction left unmatched. The germline V gene encodes CDR1 LNHDA and CDR2 SQIVND (reference sequence). The CDR3 sequence: CASSQLAGAKEQYF. The DNA for the CDR3 is TGTGCCAGTAGTCAACTAGCGGGAGCCAAAGAGCAGTACTTC.

This clone was recorded a few times. The J gene is TRBJ2-5, the V gene TRBV18, with D tentatively TRBD2 (6 bases). The CDR3 loop spans 12 amino acids. Per the germline V gene, CDR1 is KGHSH and CDR2 is LQKENI. The germline V and J ends were trimmed by 3 bases and 7 bases, with 9 bases remaining between them. As DNA, the CDR3 is TGTGCCAGCTCACCGGGGGGTCGGACCCAGTACTTC. As protein: CASSPGGRTQYF.

The gene calls are TRBV18 and TRBJ2-7; 10 bases are shared with TRBD1. V lost 3 bases to trimming and J lost 2 bases; unmatched junction nucleotides: 4. The CDR3 runs 15 residues. Germline CDR1 is KGHSH and CDR2 is LQKENI. The chain's CDR3 is CASSPGQGTPYEQYF. DNA for the CDR3: TGTGCCAGCTCACCGGGACAGGGGACCCCCTACGAGCAGTACTTC.

The V call is TRBV7-2, the J call TRBJ1-5; 8 nucleotides match TRBD1. V gave up 3 bases and J gave up 4 bases; unmatched junction bases: 2. CDR3 size: 14 residues. Germline V gives CDR1 SGHTA, CDR2 FQGNSA. In DNA, the CDR3 is TGTGCCAGCAGCTTCGGACAGGGTAATCAGCCCCAGCATTTT. This sequence encodes CASSFGQGNQPQHF.

The rearrangement links TRBV7-6 to TRBJ1-1, with D possibly being TRBD1 (6 bases). V was shortened by 5 bases and J by 5 bases, with 18 bases between the two germline ends. The CDR3 is made up of 15 amino acids. The germline gives CDR1 SGHVS, CDR2 FNYEAQ. CDR3 sequence reads: CASSAVGGPATEAFF. The CDR3 DNA reads as TGTGCCAGCAGCGCAGTTGGGGGCCCCGCAACTGAAGCTTTCTTT.

DNA of the CDR3: TGTGCCTGGAGTCTAGGACTAGCGGGGGGGGAGCAGTACTTC. Its protein is CAWSLGLAGGEQYF. This rearrangement joins TRBV30 to TRBJ2-7, with TRBD2 identical over 15 bases. CDR1 and CDR2 from the germline V gene are GTSNPN and SVGIG (reference sequence). The CDR3 totals 14 residues. V shed 2 bases, J shed 7 bases, and the junction held 3 bases outside the gene matches. The complete variable domain, with remaining parts taken from reference TRBV30 and TRBJ2-7, reads SQTIHQWPATLVQPVGSPLSLECTVEGTSNPNLYWYRQAAGRGLQLLFYSVGIGQISSEVPQNLSASRPQDRQFILSSKKLLLSDSGFYLCAWSLGLAGGEQYFGPGTRLTVT.

This clone has a single count. V gene TRBV5-1 combines with J gene TRBJ2-5; 7 bases match TRBD2. Germline trimming cut 4 bases from V and 1 base from J; bases unmatched to any gene: 4. This CDR3 is built from 14 residues. The germline gives CDR1 SGHRS, CDR2 YFSETQ. CDR3 DNA: TGCGCCAGCAGCGCTACTAGCGTCCAAGAGACCCAGTACTTC. Encoded protein: CASSATSVQETQYF.

The chain uses TRBV19 and TRBJ2-6; no definite D call. The CDR3 has 15 amino acids. Germline assignment: CDR1 LNHDA and CDR2 SQIVND (reference sequence). V shed 5 bases and J shed 0 bases, with 8 bases lying between them. DNA of the CDR3: TGTGCCAGTAGTTTAGTTCTCTCTGGGGCCAACGTCCTGACTTTC. Protein: CASSLVLSGANVLTF.

The chain links TRBV2 to TRBJ2-7; 7 bases line up with TRBD1. The germline gives CDR1 SNHLY, CDR2 FYNNEI. The CDR3 consists of 17 residues. The junction had 17 bases not matched to a gene; V was cut back by 6 bases and J by 3 bases. The CDR3, as DNA: TGTGCCAGCAGCGATAGTATCCCGGGACAGACTTACTACGAGCAGTACTTC. Its translation: CASSDSIPGQTYYEQYF. The whole variable domain, remainder taken from reference TRBV2 and TRBJ2-7, is EPEVTQTPSHQVTQMGQEVILRCVPISNHLYFYWYRQILGQKVEFLVSFYNNEISEKSEIFDDQFSVERPDGSNFTLKIRSTKLEDSAMYFCASSDSIPGQTYYEQYFGPGTRLTVT.

The gene calls are TRBV28 and TRBJ1-1; possible D gene TRBD1, 5 bases. The ends were cut back, 3 bases at V and 1 base at J, with 9 bases in the middle. The CDR3 runs 14 residues. Germline V gene lookup returns CDR1 MDHEN and CDR2 SYDVKM. DNA of the CDR3: TGTGCCAGCAGTTTCCCTGGACAGAACACTGAAGCTTTCTTT. As protein: CASSFPGQNTEAFF.

The chain couples TRBV7-2 to TRBJ2-3; no clear D. The V and J ends lost 0 bases and 0 bases respectively, with 10 bases between them. There are 16 residues in the CDR3. Germline CDR1 and CDR2: SGHTA and FQGNSA. CDR3 loop: CASSLAGQASTDTQYF. The CDR3 DNA is TGTGCCAGCAGCTTAGCTGGGCAGGCAAGCACAGATACGCAGTATTTT.

The chain employs TRBV2 and TRBJ2-1, with 7 bases identical to TRBD1. The CDR3 length is 14 residues. The V and J ends lost 6 bases and 7 bases, in that order; junction bases with no gene match: 9. Germline V gene sequence: CDR1 SNHLY, CDR2 FYNNEI. The CDR3 DNA is TGTGCCAGCAGGAGGGGACAGCACCTTAATGAGCAGTTCTTC. Its protein is CASRRGQHLNEQFF. Looking up the rest from reference TRBV2 and TRBJ2-1 gives the full variable domain: EPEVTQTPSHQVTQMGQEVILRCVPISNHLYFYWYRQILGQKVEFLVSFYNNEISEKSEIFDDQFSVERPDGSNFTLKIRSTKLEDSAMYFCASRRGQHLNEQFFGPGTRLTVL.

The CDR3 reads CASSRRRGETQYF. CDR3 nucleotide sequence: TGTGCCAGCAGCCGGAGGAGGGGTGAGACCCAGTACTTC. This sequence joins TRBV7-2 and TRBJ2-5; D may be TRBD2 (6 bases). CDR1 is SGHTA and CDR2 is FQGNSA in the germline V gene. The CDR3 is made up of 13 amino acids. The germline V and J ends were trimmed by 5 bases and 5 bases, with 12 bases remaining between them. Filled out from reference TRBV7-2 and TRBJ2-5, the complete variable domain reads GAGVSQSPSNKVTEKGKDVELRCDPISGHTALYWYRQSLGQGLEFLIYFQGNSAPDKSGLPSDRFSAERTGGSVSTLTIQRTQQEDSAVYLCASSRRRGETQYFGPGTRLLVL.

V usage is TRBV15 and J usage is TRBJ1-5, with 10 bases matching TRBD1. The length of the CDR3 is 15 residues. Per germline, CDR1 LNHNV and CDR2 YYDKDF (reference sequence). The V gene end was trimmed by 1 base and the J gene end by 5 bases; junction bases not matched to a gene: 2. CDR3 in amino acids: CATSRVGTGDQPQHF. CDR3 bases: TGTGCCACCAGCAGAGTGGGGACAGGGGATCAGCCCCAGCATTTT.

V is TRBV18 and J is TRBJ2-3, with unresolved D. The germline CDR1 and CDR2 sequences are KGHSH and LQKENI. Deletions cut 6 bases from V and 1 base from J, with 8 bases between. There are 13 residues in the CDR3. As DNA, the CDR3 is TGTGCCAGCTCGAGTAGAGGCACAGATACGCAGTATTTT. Translating gives CASSSRGTDTQYF. The full variable domain, its missing parts supplied by reference TRBV18 and TRBJ2-3, is NAGVMQNPRHLVRRRGQEARLRCSPMKGHSHVYWYRQLPEEGLKFMVYLQKENIIDESGMPKERFSAEFPKEGPSILRIQQVVRGDSAAYFCASSSRGTDTQYFGPGTRLTVL.

The chain has TRBV24-1 and TRBJ2-1, with 7 positions matching TRBD2. Germline lookup yields CDR1 KGHDR and CDR2 SFDVKD. Trimming cost V 0 bases and J 1 base; bases outside gene matches: 5. CDR3 length: 17 amino acids. This chain's CDR3 is CATSDLGSGESYNEQFF. CDR3 sequence (DNA): TGTGCCACCAGTGATTTGGGAAGCGGGGAATCCTACAATGAGCAGTTCTTC.

This clone was recorded a few times. The chain has TRBV28 and TRBJ2-1; 14 nucleotides match TRBD2. The CDR3 loop spans 15 amino acids. Germline values: CDR1 MDHEN, CDR2 SYDVKM. Trimming removed 7 bases from V and 8 bases from J; junction bases left unmatched: 7. The CDR3 reads CASIPTSGGAYEQFF. The DNA for the CDR3 is TGTGCCAGCATCCCGACTAGCGGGGGGGCCTATGAGCAGTTCTTC.

V gene TRBV6-2 or TRBV6-3 combines with J gene TRBJ1-2, with 9 bases aligning to TRBD1. The CDR3 runs 19 residues. The V gene end was trimmed by 0 bases and the J gene end by 5 bases; junction bases not matched to a gene: 16. Germline V lookup: CDR1 MNHEY, CDR2 SVGEGT. The CDR3 DNA follows: TGTGCCAGCAGTTACTCGTCGTTCCCCGGGACAGGGCCTGAGTATGGCTACACCTTC. Translating gives CASSYSSFPGTGPEYGYTF.

The chain employs TRBV6-6 and TRBJ2-3; the match to TRBD2 covers 10 bases. CDR3 length: 14 amino acids. Trimming cost V 9 bases and J 3 bases; bases outside gene matches: 6. From germline, CDR1 is MNHNY and CDR2 SVGAGI (reference sequence). Written as DNA, the CDR3 is TGTGCCAGTAGCGGGGGGCCCTCGACAGATACGCAGTATTTT. Translated, it gives CASSGGPSTDTQYF.

This chain joins TRBV6-5 and TRBJ1-1, with 10 bases identical to TRBD1. The CDR3 is 15 amino acids. Germline-derived CDR1 and CDR2 are MNHEY and SVGAGI. Trimming cost V 11 bases and J 1 base; bases outside gene matches: 10. CDR3 in amino acids: CAVTGGQGWNTEAFF. DNA of the CDR3: TGTGCCGTGACCGGGGGACAGGGGTGGAACACTGAAGCTTTCTTT.

This sequence joins TRBV28 and TRBJ2-6; 7 bases map to TRBD2. V lost 6 bases to trimming and J lost 0 bases; unmatched junction nucleotides: 2. Germline-derived CDR1 and CDR2 are MDHEN and SYDVKM. The CDR3 contains 15 residues. CDR3 DNA sequence: TGTGCCAGCAGCCGGACTAGCTCTGGGGCCAACGTCCTGACTTTC. The encoded protein is CASSRTSSGANVLTF.

The chain joins TRBV10-3 to TRBJ1-3; D is ambiguous. CDR3 size: 15 residues. The germline V gene has CDR1 ENHRY and CDR2 SYGVKD. Trimming pared 10 bases from V and 0 bases from J, leaving 16 bases between. CDR3 nucleotides: TGTGCCAGCTACGACCGGGAGAGCTCTGGAAACACCATATATTTT. Encoded protein: CASYDRESSGNTIYF.

This chain connects TRBV11-3 to TRBJ1-1; no reliable D call. The CDR3 spans 13 residues. Germline lookup yields CDR1 SGHNT and CDR2 YENEEA. Trimming stripped 5 bases from V and 4 bases from J, with 11 bases between. The CDR3 spells CASSPPHSTEAFF. The CDR3 DNA follows: TGTGCCAGCAGCCCTCCCCACAGCACTGAAGCTTTCTTT.

There are a few counts of this clone. V usage is TRBV11-1 and J usage is TRBJ2-1, with D maybe TRBD2 (5 bases). With 0 bases removed from V and 2 bases from J, the gap between germline ends came to 8 bases. Germline CDR1 reads SGHAT; CDR2 reads FQDESV (reference sequence). This CDR3 has 15 amino acids. CDR3 sequence: CASSLAAVTYNEQFF. The DNA for the CDR3 is TGTGCCAGCAGCTTAGCAGCGGTAACCTACAATGAGCAGTTCTTC.

The J gene is TRBJ2-2, the V gene TRBV28, with 12 positions matching TRBD1. The trim removed 6 bases at V and 10 bases at J, leaving 6 bases unmatched. Germline CDR1 and CDR2: MDHEN and SYDVKM. The CDR3 is made up of 14 amino acids. The CDR3 bases are TGTGCCAGCAGGGCCGGGACAGGGGGCATGGAGCTGTTTTTT. Encoded protein: CASRAGTGGMELFF. The complete variable domain, with remaining parts taken from reference TRBV28 and TRBJ2-2, reads DVKVTQSSRYLVKRTGEKVFLECVQDMDHENMFWYRQDPGLGLRLIYFSYDVKMKEKGDIPEGYSVSREKKERFSLILESASTNQTSMYLCASRAGTGGMELFFGEGSRLTVL.

The chain joins TRBV9 to TRBJ2-3; 8 nucleotides align to TRBD2. From germline, CDR1 is SGDLS and CDR2 YYNGEE. This CDR3 has 17 residues. The V segment lost 1 base and the J segment 8 bases; nucleotides outside the gene matches: 15. This CDR3 is CASSVSSGGPPQGTQYF. The CDR3 DNA is TGTGCCAGCAGCGTATCAAGCGGGGGCCCCCCGCAAGGTACGCAGTATTTT.

This chain connects TRBV25-1 to TRBJ2-3; D possibly corresponds to TRBD1 (6 bases). Germline assignment: CDR1 MGHDK and CDR2 SYGVNS. Trimming removed 8 bases from V and 1 base from J, with 13 bases in between. The CDR3 length is 14 residues. The CDR3 DNA reads as TGTGCCAGCGCAGCGGCAGGGGGCACAGATACGCAGTATTTT. Its translation is CASAAAGGTDTQYF.

The CDR3 region has the DNA TGTGCCAGTAGCAATAGCGGGGAACTTACCGGGGAGCTGTTTTTT. Residues: CASSNSGELTGELFF. This sequence joins TRBV19 and TRBJ2-2; 8 bases are a match to TRBD2. Germline CDR1 is LNHDA and CDR2 is SQIVND (reference sequence). The V and J ends lost 6 bases and 5 bases, in that order; junction bases with no gene match: 8. The CDR3 has 15 amino acids. Combining the CDR3 with reference TRBV19 and TRBJ2-2 gives the whole variable domain DGGITQSPKYLFRKEGQNVTLSCEQNLNHDAMYWYRQDPGQGLRLIYYSQIVNDFQKGDIAEGYSVSREKKESFPLTVTSAQKNPTAFYLCASSNSGELTGELFFGEGSRLTVL.

The chain is built from TRBV21-1 and TRBJ2-3; TRBD1 is the table's D call and was not checked against the DNA. TRBV21-1 is tagged as a pseudogene. CDR3 length equals 15 residues. CDR3 nucleotide sequence: TGTGCCAGCAGCAATAGACAGGGTGCCACAGATACGCAGTATTTT. Translated: CASSNRQGATDTQYF.

The chain employs TRBV10-1 and TRBJ2-3, with 9 bases matching TRBD2. CDR1 WNHNN and CDR2 SYGVQD come from the germline V gene (reference sequence). The V and J ends lost 2 bases and 4 bases, in that order; junction bases with no gene match: 1. This CDR3 contains 14 residues. The CDR3 sequence is CASSEQRGADTQYF. The CDR3 DNA reads as TGCGCCAGCAGTGAGCAGCGGGGGGCAGATACGCAGTATTTT.